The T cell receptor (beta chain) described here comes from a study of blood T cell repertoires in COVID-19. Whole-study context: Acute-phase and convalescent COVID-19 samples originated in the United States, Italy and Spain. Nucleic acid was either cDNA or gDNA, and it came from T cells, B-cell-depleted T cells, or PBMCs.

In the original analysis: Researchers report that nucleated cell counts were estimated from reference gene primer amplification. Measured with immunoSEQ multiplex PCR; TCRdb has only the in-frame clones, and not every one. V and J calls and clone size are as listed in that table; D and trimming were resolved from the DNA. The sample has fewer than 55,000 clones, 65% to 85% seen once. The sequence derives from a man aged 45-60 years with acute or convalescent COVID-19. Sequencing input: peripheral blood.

Here the CDR3 DNA reads TGCAGTGCTAGACAACTCTATGGCTACACCTTC. Protein product: CSARQLYGYTF. The chain combines TRBV20-1 with TRBJ1-2, with no clear D. CDR1 is DFQATT, CDR2 SNEGSKA, per germline (reference sequence). With 2 bases removed from V and 4 bases from J, the gap between germline ends came to 5 bases. The CDR3 loop spans 11 amino acids.